This TCR beta chain comes out of a study of OX40 agonist ivuxolimab in advanced cancers. Study overall: The study enrolled dose-escalation patients with hepatocellular carcinoma, melanoma, renal cell or head and neck cancer.

General study results and limits: Undetermined was the antigen specificity of the expanded peripheral T cells. CD4+ and CD8+ blood T cells expanded clonally by week 6 at 0.1 to 3.0 mg/kg. Those patients achieving a partial response at 0.1-3.0 mg/kg showed among the lowest clonal expansion.

Here immunoSEQ multiplex PCR was the method, and the copy in TCRdb shows in-frame clones only, minus some. The data contain tens of thousands of clones, roughly 86% of them singletons. About this clone itself: Its antigen is unidentified.

This CDR3 has 16 residues. The V gene's germline CDR1 is ENHRY and CDR2 SYGVKD. J gave up 2 bases and V 11 bases, and 15 bases lay outside the gene matches. The receptor was derived from an adult with an advanced solid tumor such as melanoma, head and neck, liver or kidney cancer. The gene calls are TRBV10-3 and TRBJ1-2; TRBD1 matches at 9 bases. The material was CD4+ or CD8+ T cells sorted from blood, obtained in a trial of the OX40 agonist ivuxolimab. This CDR3 reads CAVSKGEGQGNYGYTF. The CDR3 DNA sequence: TGTGCCGTCTCGAAAGGGGAGGGACAGGGCAACTATGGCTACACCTTC.